Described below is a single T cell receptor (beta chain) sequence and its context. The sample is drawn from a study of blood T cell repertoires in COVID-19. Overall study context: Acute-phase and convalescent COVID-19 samples originated in the United States, Italy and Spain. From T cells, B-cell-depleted T cells, or PBMCs came the material, which was cDNA or gDNA.

Authors' methods: Counts of nucleated cells, estimated from reference gene primer amplification, were obtained. The assay was immunoSEQ multiplex PCR, and TCRdb's table has in-frame clones only and misses some. From that table come the V and J calls and clone size; the DNA was used to work out D and trimming. The repertoire holds 88,000 or so clones, with approximately 82% as singletons. The clonotype comes from a human donor in a cohort sampled during active COVID-19. Sequenced: peripheral blood.

The CDR3 region is CASSTGQGAIAKNIQYF. For the CDR3, the DNA is TGTGCCAGTAGTACCGGGCAGGGGGCGATAGCCAAAAACATTCAGTACTTC. This sequence joins TRBV19 and TRBJ2-4; 8 bases line up with TRBD1. This CDR3 is built from 17 residues. Germline V CDR1 and CDR2: LNHDA, SQIVND (reference sequence). V lost 4 bases to trimming and J lost 0 bases; unmatched junction nucleotides: 8.